The 28 T cell receptor beta chains below come from one sample, sequenced in a study of T cell repertoires in cytomegalovirus infection. These TCRs are of unknown antigen specificity. TCRdb recomputed calls from the reads with MiXCR, one row per CDR3 protein. The table has 650,000 to 850,000 distinct CDR3 sequences, almost 30% seen once. Here the sequenced sample was cultured CD8+ T cells from PBMCs, taken from culture after CMV antigen stimulation. These TCRs come from a human donor in good health (CMV status not recorded). Some clones in this sample may be carry-over from other donors' samples.

This clonotype has a handful of counts. This sequence joins TRBV29-1 and TRBJ1-1; no reliable D call. CDR3 length: 11 residues. Trimming took off 0 bases at V and 6 bases at J, with 5 bases between the two ends. CDR1 SQVTM and CDR2 ANQGSEA come from the germline V gene. CDR3 in amino acids: CSVEDRPEAFF. As DNA, the CDR3 is TGCAGCGTTGAAGATAGGCCTGAAGCTTTCTTT.

This clonotype was found a few times. The rearrangement joins TRBV7-3 to TRBJ1-1, with 11 positions matching TRBD1. Germline V gives CDR1 SGHTA, CDR2 FQGTGA. The V and J ends lost 5 bases and 9 bases, in that order; junction bases with no gene match: 5. The CDR3 runs 13 residues. CDR3 DNA: TGTGCCAGCAGCCAGGGACAGGGGGTACAAGCTTTCTTT. This gives the protein CASSQGQGVQAFF.

In its sample, this clonotype was seen once. J is TRBJ1-1 and V is TRBV29-1; weak D call: TRBD1 (5 bases). V was pared by 8 bases and J by 9 bases, with 13 bases between. Germline V gene sequence: CDR1 SQVTM, CDR2 ANQGSEA. CDR3 length: 10 amino acids. The CDR3, as DNA: TGCAGCTTTTGGGGGGGGAAAGCTTTCTTT. Protein: CSFWGGKAFF.

This sequence joins TRBV7-9 and TRBJ2-5; the D call may be TRBD1 or TRBD2 (6 bases each). CDR3 length: 14 amino acids. The V end was cut by 3 bases, the J end by 7 bases, with 15 bases between. CDR1 is SEHNR and CDR2 is FQNEAQ in the germline V gene (reference sequence). This CDR3 reads CASSLVGGVGTQYF. In nucleotides, the CDR3 is TGTGCCAGCAGCTTGGTGGGGGGCGTTGGGACCCAGTACTTC.

V and J are TRBV6-6 and TRBJ2-7; no reliable D call. The CDR3 has 11 residues. V lost 7 bases and J lost 1, with 5 bases in between. CDR1 is MNHNY, CDR2 SVGAGI, per germline (reference sequence). The CDR3 here is CASKQSYEQYF. CDR3 DNA: TGTGCCAGCAAACAGTCCTACGAGCAGTACTTC.

This clonotype was detected a few times. The chain couples TRBV4-3 to TRBJ2-3; D gene uncertain. V shed 0 bases and J shed 1 base, with 11 bases lying between them. The germline gives CDR1 LGHNA, CDR2 YSLEER. The CDR3 is made up of 16 amino acids. CDR3 DNA: TGCGCCAGCAGCCAAGATCGCGGAACCGGCACAGATACGCAGTATTTT. Translation: CASSQDRGTGTDTQYF.

This clonotype showed up many times. The chain links TRBV19 to TRBJ1-1, with D uncertain. Trimming shortened V by 3 bases and J by 1 base, and 9 bases separated the two germline ends. The CDR3 runs 14 residues. CDR1 is LNHDA, CDR2 SQIVND, per germline (reference sequence). For the CDR3, the DNA is TGTGCCAGTAGTATGGGTCAGCCGAACACTGAAGCTTTCTTT. Residues: CASSMGQPNTEAFF. The variable domain in full, completed from reference TRBV19 and TRBJ1-1, reads DGGITQSPKYLFRKEGQNVTLSCEQNLNHDAMYWYRQDPGQGLRLIYYSQIVNDFQKGDIAEGYSVSREKKESFPLTVTSAQKNPTAFYLCASSMGQPNTEAFFGQGTRLTVV.

V usage is TRBV7-1 and J usage is TRBJ2-5, with 7 bases identical to TRBD2. TRBV7-1 is identified as an open reading frame with a role that is uncertain. This CDR3 spans 15 amino acids. V shed 3 bases and J 7 bases; nucleotides not matched to a gene: 11. DNA for the CDR3: TGTGCCAGCAGCTCGAGCCTACTAGCGAAACGGACCCAGTACTTC. Encoded protein: CASSSSLLAKRTQYF.

The V call is TRBV7-6, the J call TRBJ2-7; 11 bases match TRBD1. Germline V lookup: CDR1 SGHVS, CDR2 FNYEAQ. V shed 5 bases, J shed 1 base, and the junction held 10 bases outside the gene matches. The CDR3 spans 17 residues. The CDR3 coding sequence is TGTGCCAGCAGCACGGGACAGGGGGAAAGGGGTTCCTACGAGCAGTACTTC. Translation: CASSTGQGERGSYEQYF. Drawing the rest from reference TRBV7-6 and TRBJ2-7, the complete variable domain is GAGVSQSPRYKVTKRGQDVALRCDPISGHVSLYWYRQALGQGPEFLTYFNYEAQQDKSGLPNDRFSAERPEGSISTLTIQRTEQRDSAMYRCASSTGQGERGSYEQYFGPGTRLTVT.

This clonotype occurred many times. This chain connects TRBV7-2 to TRBJ2-1; 14 nucleotides match TRBD2. CDR3 length: 15 residues. Germline V gives CDR1 SGHTA, CDR2 FQGNSA. The trim removed 4 bases at V and 6 bases at J, leaving 2 bases unmatched. The CDR3: CASSWGLAGANEQFF. For the CDR3, the DNA is TGTGCCAGCAGCTGGGGACTAGCGGGGGCCAATGAGCAGTTCTTC.

The sample holds a few counts of this clonotype. The J gene is TRBJ1-2, the V gene TRBV12-3 or TRBV12-4; the D gene is possibly TRBD1 (6 bases). The CDR3 consists of 14 residues. Trimming pared 6 bases from V and 7 bases from J, leaving 18 bases between. The CDR3 region is CASSLSRGAFGYTF. The DNA of the CDR3 is TGTGCCAGCAGCCTAAGTCGGGGGGCTTTTGGCTACACCTTC.

This clonotype occurred a few times. The chain carries TRBV5-3 and TRBJ2-2; 8 bases agree with TRBD1. TRBV5-3 is designated an ORF whose function remains uncertain. CDR3 size: 16 residues. V lost 8 bases, J lost 5 bases, and 14 bases stayed unmatched. CDR3 in amino acids: CASSLPGQASTGELFF. The CDR3 nucleotides read TGTGCCAGCAGCCTCCCGGGACAGGCGTCGACCGGGGAGCTGTTTTTT.

CDR3 DNA sequence: TGTGCCAGCAGCTTAGCCCCCGGTACAGGGGTAAGACCCTACGAGCAGTACTTC. Protein: CASSLAPGTGVRPYEQYF. The gene calls are TRBV7-6 and TRBJ2-7, with 7 bases fitting TRBD1. This CDR3 is built from 18 residues. The germline gives CDR1 SGHVS, CDR2 FNYEAQ. The trim removed 0 bases at V and 2 bases at J, leaving 13 bases unmatched.

The chain recombines TRBV28 with TRBJ1-5, with D uncertain. CDR1 and CDR2 from the germline V gene are MDHEN and SYDVKM. V lost 3 bases and J lost 0, with 6 bases in between. There are 14 residues in the CDR3. CDR3 loop: CASSFPPSNQPQHF. CDR3 in DNA: TGTGCCAGCAGTTTCCCACCTAGCAATCAGCCCCAGCATTTT.

This clonotype was seen a handful of times. The CDR3 is CASSVEAATQETQYF. For the CDR3, the DNA is TGTGCCAGCAGCGTAGAGGCGGCCACCCAAGAGACCCAGTACTTC. This sequence joins TRBV9 and TRBJ2-5, with no clear D. CDR3 length equals 15 residues. The germline CDR1 and CDR2 sequences are SGDLS and YYNGEE. With 0 bases removed from V and 1 base from J, the gap between germline ends came to 10 bases.

The J gene is TRBJ2-7, the V gene TRBV19; possible D gene TRBD1, 5 bases. The CDR3 sequence is 15 residues long. The germline gives CDR1 LNHDA, CDR2 SQIVND (reference sequence). V shed 3 bases and J shed 0 bases, with 12 bases lying between them. CDR3: CASSISDTPSYEQYF. The CDR3 nucleotides are TGTGCCAGTAGTATTTCGGACACTCCCTCCTACGAGCAGTACTTC.

This clonotype has only a few counts. J is TRBJ2-1 and V is TRBV4-1; 8 bases are a match to TRBD2. This CDR3 contains 15 residues. The germline gives CDR1 MGHRA, CDR2 YSYEKL. The V gene end was trimmed by 0 bases and the J gene end by 6 bases; junction bases not matched to a gene: 4. CDR3 amino acids: CASSQDPRGGNEQFF. CDR3 DNA: TGCGCCAGCAGCCAAGATCCACGGGGGGGCAATGAGCAGTTCTTC.

Ten or more counts support this clonotype. The rearrangement links TRBV6-2 or TRBV6-3 to TRBJ1-2; 9 bases are a match to TRBD1. The V gene end was trimmed by 4 bases and the J gene end by 3 bases; junction bases not matched to a gene: 6. CDR1 and CDR2 (germline): MNHEY, SVGEGT. The CDR3 contains 15 residues. The CDR3 protein is CASSSRDREDYGYTF. The CDR3 nucleotides are TGTGCCAGCAGTTCCAGGGACAGGGAAGACTATGGCTACACCTTC.

This clonotype has more than one count but fewer than ten. The chain couples TRBV2 to TRBJ1-3; tentative D call: TRBD1 (6 bases). This CDR3 spans 16 amino acids. The germline gives CDR1 SNHLY, CDR2 FYNNEI. V dropped 3 bases and J dropped 0 bases, with 12 bases sitting between them. The CDR3 spells CASSEWDILSGNTIYF. Here the CDR3 DNA reads TGTGCCAGCAGTGAGTGGGACATCCTCTCTGGAAACACCATATATTTT.

In this sample, this clonotype turned up many times. The chain joins TRBV27 to TRBJ1-2, with a possible D match to TRBD1 (6 bases). There are 15 residues in the CDR3. The germline V gene encodes CDR1 MNHEY and CDR2 SMNVEV (reference sequence). Trimming pared 4 bases from V and 4 bases from J, leaving 16 bases between. CDR3 sequence: CASSSGTTGIYGYTF. The CDR3, as DNA: TGTGCCAGCAGTTCGGGGACAACTGGGATCTATGGCTACACCTTC.

This clonotype was recorded a few times. The V call is TRBV5-5, the J call TRBJ2-1, with a weak D call TRBD2 (6 bases). This CDR3 has 12 residues. Germline CDR1 and CDR2: SGHKS and YYEKEE (reference sequence). V dropped 3 bases and J dropped 8 bases, with 9 bases sitting between them. The CDR3 DNA reads TGTGCCAGCAGCTCTTGGGGGGATGAGCAGTTCTTC. It codes for CASSSWGDEQFF.

This clonotype was detected only a few times. The chain couples TRBV3-1 to TRBJ2-3; TRBD2 agrees at 8 bases. The CDR3 sequence is 14 residues long. With V trimmed by 2 bases and J by 5 bases, 3 bases remained unmatched. The germline gives CDR1 LGHDT, CDR2 YNNKEL (reference sequence). Here the CDR3 reads CASSQISGGDTQYF. The CDR3 bases are TGTGCCAGCAGCCAAATCAGCGGGGGAGATACGCAGTATTTT.

This clonotype was observed a handful of times. The chain uses TRBV6-2 or TRBV6-3 and TRBJ2-3; TRBD1 matches at 11 bases. Unmatched junction bases numbered 4, after V lost 0 bases and J lost 5 bases. In germline, CDR1 is MNHEY, CDR2 SVGEGT. This CDR3 has 16 residues. This chain's CDR3 is CASSYSGTGGQDTQYF. Written as DNA, the CDR3 is TGTGCCAGCAGTTACTCGGGGACAGGGGGACAAGATACGCAGTATTTT.

This clonotype was counted many times. The CDR3 here is CASSPSGALLSQHF. The CDR3 DNA is TGTGCCAGCAGTCCCTCAGGGGCCCTCCTATCCCAGCATTTT. The V call is TRBV27, the J call TRBJ1-5, with D perhaps TRBD1 (6 bases). V gave up 5 bases and J gave up 11 bases, with 19 bases separating them. The germline gives CDR1 MNHEY, CDR2 SMNVEV (reference sequence). The CDR3 contains 14 residues.

Only a few counts were recorded for this clonotype. V usage is TRBV6-6 and J usage is TRBJ2-6; possibly TRBD1 for D (5 bases). CDR3 size: 21 residues. Germline-derived CDR1 and CDR2 are MNHNY and SVGAGI (reference sequence). The V end lost 2 bases, the J end lost 3 bases, and 26 bases lay between the germline ends. DNA for the CDR3: TGTGCCAGCAGTTACCCCAACGCCCGCGGCAGGGTTAAGTTTGGGGCCAACGTCCTGACTTTC. This gives the protein CASSYPNARGRVKFGANVLTF.

V is TRBV10-3 and J is TRBJ2-7; a possible D gene is TRBD2 (5 bases). V was shortened by 7 bases and J by 0 bases, with 13 bases between the two germline ends. CDR1 ENHRY and CDR2 SYGVKD come from the germline V gene. This CDR3 is 14 amino acids long. The CDR3 DNA reads TGTGCCATCATGAGCGGTAGGAGCTCCTACGAGCAGTACGTC. Translating it yields CAIMSGRSSYEQYV.

The CDR3 loop is CASSIGGGDPYNEQFF. The CDR3 bases are TGTGCCAGTAGTATAGGGGGGGGGGATCCCTACAATGAGCAGTTCTTC. J is TRBJ2-1 and V is TRBV19, with 7 bases matching TRBD2. Germline V gives CDR1 LNHDA, CDR2 SQIVND (reference sequence). The CDR3 spans 16 residues. With 1 base clipped from V and 2 bases from J, the junction kept 5 bases outside the gene matches.

The genes are TRBV19 and TRBJ1-6; no clear D gene. Germline-derived CDR1 and CDR2 are LNHDA and SQIVND (reference sequence). This CDR3 comprises 15 residues. Trimming shortened V by 3 bases and J by 8 bases, and 14 bases separated the two germline ends. The CDR3 DNA follows: TGTGCCAGTAGTATGAAGGTTTCGGGAGATTCACCCCTCCACTTT. This sequence encodes CASSMKVSGDSPLHF.